Listed here is a single TCR beta chain. Antigen: not known. J gave up 4 bases and V 2 bases, and 12 bases lay outside the gene matches. CDR3 size: 17 residues. Germline V gene sequence: CDR1 SEHNR, CDR2 FQNEAQ (reference sequence). The data derive from a study of graft-versus-host responses after intestinal transplantation. Study details: Recipients received multivisceral, liver-intestinal, or isolated intestinal transplants. All recipients got anti-thymocyte globulin induction, then tacrolimus and steroids for approximately 3 years. Study-level results: Some GvH clones were seen earlier in gut or blood, suggesting intestinal origin.

Here immunoSEQ multiplex PCR was the method, and the copy in TCRdb shows in-frame clones only, minus some. The repertoire consists of 150,000 or so clones, with nearly 95% occurring once and the leading ten covering 0.15% to 0.2%. The gene calls are TRBV7-9 and TRBJ2-3; TRBD2 matches at 7 bases. The receptor was isolated from a human donor who received an intestinal transplant. The specimen comprised unstimulated CD4+ T cells sorted from spleen or lymph node cells, sampled before intestinal transplant. DNA of the CDR3: TGTGCCAGCAGCTTACGTGGCGGGAGTTCTCCCGCAGATACGCAGTATTTT. Encoded protein: CASSLRGGSSPADTQYF.